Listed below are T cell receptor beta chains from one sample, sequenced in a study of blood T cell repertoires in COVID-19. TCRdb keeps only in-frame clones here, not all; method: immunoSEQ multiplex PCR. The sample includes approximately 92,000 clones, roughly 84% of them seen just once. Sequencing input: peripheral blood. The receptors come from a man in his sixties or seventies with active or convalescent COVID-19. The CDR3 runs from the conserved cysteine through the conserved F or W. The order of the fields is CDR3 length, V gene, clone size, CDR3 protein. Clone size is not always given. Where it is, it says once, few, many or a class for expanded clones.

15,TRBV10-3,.,CAISDPGQGNTEAFF
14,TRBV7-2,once,CASSYAGGPDEQFF
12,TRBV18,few,CASSPPWGGYTF
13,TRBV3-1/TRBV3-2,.,CASSQGGLAGPYF
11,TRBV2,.,CASSEYQEQYF
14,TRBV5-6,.,CASSFRGLGYEQYF
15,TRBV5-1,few,CASSFTRGGNEKLFF
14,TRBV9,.,CASSGPGQVNEQFF
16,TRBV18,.,CASSPPQGAGDTEAFF
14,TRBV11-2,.,CASSGGTGQGTQYF
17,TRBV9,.,CASSVSWSSGGVNEQFF
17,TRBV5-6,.,CASSLPTSGGYQETQYF
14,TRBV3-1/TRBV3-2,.,CASSQGVQYYEQYF
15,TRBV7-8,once,CASSLGRDNYNEQFF
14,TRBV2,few,CASNPGQGVGGYTF
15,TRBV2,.,CASRRDRGMNTEAFF
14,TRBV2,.,CASSDGQGRQPQHF
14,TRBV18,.,CASSPRTTTLEAFF
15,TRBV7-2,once,CASSLAGGLGETQYF
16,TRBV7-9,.,CASSPWGSGSTDTQYF
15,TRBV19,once,CASRRGDHSGNTIYF
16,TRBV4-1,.,CASSSAPQGSGLGYTF
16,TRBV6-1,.,CASSGEWWQGGSPLHF
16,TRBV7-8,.,CASSPNVGTLNTEAFF
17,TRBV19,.,CASSVRTTPSSGNTIYF
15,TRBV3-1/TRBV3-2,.,CASSQVRWGGGGYTF
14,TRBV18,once,CASSPGQVAYGYTF
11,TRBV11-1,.,CASTGEETQYF
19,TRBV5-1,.,CASSLAWSYGAGETDTQYF
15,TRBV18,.,CASSPRGQGGDTQYF
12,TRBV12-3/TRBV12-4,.,CASSLFRQEAFF